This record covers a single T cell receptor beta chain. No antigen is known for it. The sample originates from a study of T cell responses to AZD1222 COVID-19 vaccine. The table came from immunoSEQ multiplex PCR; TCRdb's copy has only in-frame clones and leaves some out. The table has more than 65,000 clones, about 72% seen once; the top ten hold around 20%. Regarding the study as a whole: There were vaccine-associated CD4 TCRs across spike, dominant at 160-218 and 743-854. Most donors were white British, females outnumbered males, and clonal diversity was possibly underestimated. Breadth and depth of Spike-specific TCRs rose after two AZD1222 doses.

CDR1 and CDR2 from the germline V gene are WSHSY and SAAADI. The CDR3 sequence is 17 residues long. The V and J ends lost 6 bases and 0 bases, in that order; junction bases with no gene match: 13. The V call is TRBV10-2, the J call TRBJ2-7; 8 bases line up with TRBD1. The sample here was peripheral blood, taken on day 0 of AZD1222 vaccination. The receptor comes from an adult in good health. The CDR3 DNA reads TGCGCCAGCAGAGGGACAGGTCGATTCTCCCACTCCTACGAGCAGTACTTC. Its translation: CASRGTGRFSHSYEQYF.